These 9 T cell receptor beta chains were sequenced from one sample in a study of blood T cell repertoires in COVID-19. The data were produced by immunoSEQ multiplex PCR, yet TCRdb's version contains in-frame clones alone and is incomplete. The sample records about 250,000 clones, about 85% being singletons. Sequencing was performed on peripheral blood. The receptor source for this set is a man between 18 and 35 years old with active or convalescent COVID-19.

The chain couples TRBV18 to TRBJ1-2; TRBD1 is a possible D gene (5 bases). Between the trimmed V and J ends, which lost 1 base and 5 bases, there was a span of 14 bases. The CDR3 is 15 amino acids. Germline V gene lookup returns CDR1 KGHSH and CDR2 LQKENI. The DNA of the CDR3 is TGTGCCAGCTCACCACAAGCAGGGATCGGGTATGGCTACACCTTC. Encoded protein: CASSPQAGIGYGYTF. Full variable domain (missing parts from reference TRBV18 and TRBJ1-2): NAGVMQNPRHLVRRRGQEARLRCSPMKGHSHVYWYRQLPEEGLKFMVYLQKENIIDESGMPKERFSAEFPKEGPSILRIQQVVRGDSAAYFCASSPQAGIGYGYTFGSGTRLTVV.

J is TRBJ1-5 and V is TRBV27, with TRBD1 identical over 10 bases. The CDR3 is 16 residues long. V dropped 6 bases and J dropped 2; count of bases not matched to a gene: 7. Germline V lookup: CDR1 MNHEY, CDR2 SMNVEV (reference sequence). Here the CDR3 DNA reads TGTGCCAGCAGGTCGTTAGGGACAGGGGGCAATCAGCCCCAGCATTTT. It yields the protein CASRSLGTGGNQPQHF.

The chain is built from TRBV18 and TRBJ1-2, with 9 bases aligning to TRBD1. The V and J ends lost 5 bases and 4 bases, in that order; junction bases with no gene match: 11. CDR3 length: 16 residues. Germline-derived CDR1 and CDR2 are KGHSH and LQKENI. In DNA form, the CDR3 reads TGTGCCAGCTCAAGGGACAGGGCCCTGGCGGCCTATGGCTACACCTTC. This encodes CASSRDRALAAYGYTF.

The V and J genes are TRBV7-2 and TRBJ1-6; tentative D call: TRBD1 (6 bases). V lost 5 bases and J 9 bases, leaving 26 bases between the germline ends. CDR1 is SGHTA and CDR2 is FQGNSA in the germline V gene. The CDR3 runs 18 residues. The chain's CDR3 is CASSPDAGALGLGSPLHF. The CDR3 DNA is TGTGCCAGCAGCCCCGATGCGGGGGCGCTCGGCCTAGGTTCACCCCTCCACTTT.

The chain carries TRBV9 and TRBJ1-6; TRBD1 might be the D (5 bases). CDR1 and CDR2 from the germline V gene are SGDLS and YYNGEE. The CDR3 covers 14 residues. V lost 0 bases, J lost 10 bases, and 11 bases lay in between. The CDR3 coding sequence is TGTGCCAGCAGCGTAGGCCAGGGTGAATCACCCCTCCACTTT. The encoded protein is CASSVGQGESPLHF. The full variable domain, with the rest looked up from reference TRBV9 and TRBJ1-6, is DSGVTQTPKHLITATGQRVTLRCSPRSGDLSVYWYQQSLDQGLQFLIQYYNGEERAKGNILERFSAQQFPDLHSELNLSSLELGDSALYFCASSVGQGESPLHFGNGTRLTVT.

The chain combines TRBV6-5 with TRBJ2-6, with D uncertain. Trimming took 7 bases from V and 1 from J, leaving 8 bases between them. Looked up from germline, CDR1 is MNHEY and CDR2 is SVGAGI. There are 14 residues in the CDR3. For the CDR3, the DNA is TGTGCCAGCACCGAGGCTTCTGGGGCCAACGTCCTGACTTTC. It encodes CASTEASGANVLTF.

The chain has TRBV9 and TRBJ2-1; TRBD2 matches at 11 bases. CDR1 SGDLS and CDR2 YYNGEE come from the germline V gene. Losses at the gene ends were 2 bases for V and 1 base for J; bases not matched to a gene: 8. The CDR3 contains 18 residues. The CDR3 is CASSVRSGRAESYNEQFF. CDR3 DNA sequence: TGTGCCAGCAGCGTTCGTAGCGGGAGGGCCGAGTCCTACAATGAGCAGTTCTTC.

The DNA of the CDR3 is TGTGCCAGCAGTGCCAACAGGGGGGACTCACCCCTCCACTTT. Translation gives CASSANRGDSPLHF. This rearrangement joins TRBV28 to TRBJ1-6; 8 nucleotides line up with TRBD1. V was pared by 5 bases and J by 10 bases, with 7 bases of the junction left unmatched. The CDR3 totals 14 residues. Germline V lookup: CDR1 MDHEN, CDR2 SYDVKM.

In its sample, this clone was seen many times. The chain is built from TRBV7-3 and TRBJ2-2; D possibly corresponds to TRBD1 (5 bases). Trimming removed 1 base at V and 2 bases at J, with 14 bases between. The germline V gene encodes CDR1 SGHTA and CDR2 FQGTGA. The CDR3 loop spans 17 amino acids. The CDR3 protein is CASSLIHTGLNTGELFF. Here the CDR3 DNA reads TGTGCCAGCAGCTTAATACATACAGGCCTAAACACCGGGGAGCTGTTTTTT.